This T cell receptor (beta chain) was documented in a study of blood T cell repertoires in COVID-19. The wider study: COVID-19 samples from acute and convalescent phases originated in the United States, Italy and Spain. T cells, B-cell-depleted T cells, or PBMCs provided the cDNA or gDNA that served as material.

CDR1 and CDR2 from the germline V gene are MDHEN and SYDVKM. CDR3 size: 17 residues. The V gene end was trimmed by 1 base and the J gene end by 0 bases; junction bases not matched to a gene: 5. Original processing notes: Amplified reference gene primers provided the basis for estimating nucleated cell counts. Data came from immunoSEQ multiplex PCR; TCRdb stores just in-frame clones and leaves some out. The DNA was the basis for D and trimming; V, J and clone size are from that table. The data show roughly 70,000 clones, with approximately 89% seen just once and 7.5% to 9% held by the top ten. Sequencing was done on a sample of peripheral blood. The sequence came from a human donor in a cohort sampled during active COVID-19. This chain uses TRBV28 with TRBJ1-2; TRBD1 agrees at 10 bases. The CDR3 coding sequence is TGTGCCAGCAGTTTATCATCGGGACAGGGGCCTAACTATGGCTACACCTTC. It specifies CASSLSSGQGPNYGYTF.